This TCR beta chain emerged from a study of shared clonotypes between healthy human individuals. In the authors' workflow: Junction-only sequences without quality scores came from ImmunoSEQ, so filtering differed. Only in-frame clones appear in the TCRdb table, and some are missing; sequencing was by immunoSEQ multiplex PCR. The V and J calls and the clone size are those of that table, but D and trimming were determined from the DNA. Found here are 850,000 to 1,200,000 clones, about 75% of them singletons; the top ten hold approximately 1.5%. The clonotype originates from a man younger than 30 in good health. Sequences were obtained from memory CD4+ T cells sorted from blood. Subset given: CD45RA-negative fraction.

Here the CDR3 DNA reads TGTGCCAGCAGCCCCATGGGATCCTACAATGAGCAGTTCTTC. This gives the protein CASSPMGSYNEQFF. The genes are TRBV9 and TRBJ2-1; D gene uncertain. V was clipped by 4 bases and J by 1 base, with 9 bases between them. The germline V gene has CDR1 SGDLS and CDR2 YYNGEE. This CDR3 region has 14 residues.